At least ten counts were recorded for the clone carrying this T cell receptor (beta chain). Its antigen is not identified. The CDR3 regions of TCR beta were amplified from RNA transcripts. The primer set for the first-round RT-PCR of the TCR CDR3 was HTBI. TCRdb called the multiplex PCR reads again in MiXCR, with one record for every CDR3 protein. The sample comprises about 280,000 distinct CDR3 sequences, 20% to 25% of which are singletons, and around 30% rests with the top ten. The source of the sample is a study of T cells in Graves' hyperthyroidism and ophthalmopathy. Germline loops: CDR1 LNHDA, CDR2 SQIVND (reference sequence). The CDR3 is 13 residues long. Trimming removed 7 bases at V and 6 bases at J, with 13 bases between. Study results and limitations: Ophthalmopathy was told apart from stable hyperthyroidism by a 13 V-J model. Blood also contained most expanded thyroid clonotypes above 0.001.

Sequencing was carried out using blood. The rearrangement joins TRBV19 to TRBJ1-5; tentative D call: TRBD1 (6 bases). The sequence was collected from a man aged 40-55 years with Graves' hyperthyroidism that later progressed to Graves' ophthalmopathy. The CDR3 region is CASTPDRRQPQHF. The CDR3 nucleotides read TGTGCCAGTACCCCCGACAGGCGTCAGCCCCAGCATTTT.